This T cell receptor beta chain was identified during a study of CD8 T cells in Susac syndrome (dated by TCRdb to the late 2010s). Regarding the study in general: Of the Susac syndrome patients who were sequenced, roughly 6 had clinically active disease and eight were in clinical remission. At blood withdrawal, Susac syndrome patients were therapy-naive, treated with corticosteroids (with IVIg additionally given to some), or treated with IVIg alone. Whether CD8+ T cell activation and differentiation in Susac syndrome was antigen driven was tested using repertoire sequencing.

Looking up the germline V gene (reference sequence) yields CDR1 DFQATT and CDR2 SNEGSKA. The CDR3 sequence holds 14 residues, the cysteine and phenylalanine included. This entry keeps only the CDR3 DNA: 42 bases, framed from base 1. The junction shows trimming of 6 bases on V and 0 bases on J, plus 14 bases between the germline ends. RNA was extracted using the RNeasy kit, and about 0.45 to 1 ug of the RNA was reverse transcribed with random hexamers. The immunoSEQ multiplex PCR assay, which covers 54 Vbeta and 13 Jbeta segments, was used to amplify TCR beta CDR3 regions. PCR amplification bias was corrected by using a synthetic template baseline for primer optimization and computational correction. The study's own analysis went as follows. Reads were assigned to V, D and J genes according to IMGT and analyzed in immunoSEQ Analyzer, with only productive sequences retained. Clonality was calculated as one minus the Shannon entropy normalized by log2 of the number of productive unique sequences. For each patient and control, public and private clones were evaluated among the 100 most prevalent clones. A clone was defined as Susac-specific if it was absent from the healthy and MS cohorts, from about a thousand published viral clones and from other ImmuneACCESS disease sequences. TCRdb trimmed public reads at Q25 via fastp, called clones via MiXCR and kept in-frame beta chains. Rows matching on CDR3 protein sequence are summarized as one entry with the most common DNA and genes. Here the V and J calls rest on TCRdb's processing, not on the authors' analysis. The sample records 200,000 to 300,000 distinct CDR3 sequences, 96% of which are singletons. The biggest ten clones account for under 0.12% of the sample.

A note on this clonotype: The antigen this receptor binds is unknown. The sample holds no much larger clone one base away, and base qualities are not on file.

Peripheral blood CD8+ and CD4+ T cells from healthy donors, Susac syndrome patients and multiple sclerosis patients were profiled using high-throughput TCR beta sequencing. Recently defined diagnostic criteria for definite or probable disease were met by the Susac syndrome patients. Bulk CD8+ and CD4+ T cells were purified magnetically by negative isolation, whereas CD8+ TEMRA cells were enriched by FACS. Blood was collected in EDTA tubes and processed within 24 hours, with PBMCs isolated through density gradient centrifugation. PBMCs intended for TCR sequencing were frozen in liquid nitrogen and were later thawed in a 37 degrees C water bath. A purity of at least 90% was achieved for sorted or isolated CD4+, CD8+ and CD8+ TEMRA cells. The investigation overall reported the following: The CD4+ T cell repertoire of patients with Susac syndrome showed no detectable clonal expansion. The number of individuals in the TCR sequencing and HLA analysis was recognized as being relatively small.

The source material was CD4+ T cells from PBMCs. The receptor comes from a human donor with Susac syndrome. The V gene is TRBV20-1 and the J gene is TRBJ1-1; tentative D gene TRBD1, with 5 bases matching. This receptor carries the CDR3 CSAQGGLLNTEAFF. The DNA is as follows: TGCAGTGCCCAGGGCGGACTCTTGAACACTGAAGCTTTCTTT.